These T cell receptor beta chains were read from a single sample in a study of blood T cell repertoires in COVID-19. The method was immunoSEQ multiplex PCR; TCRdb's version includes in-frame clones alone and lacks a portion of them. This sample carries 100,000 to 150,000 clones, approximately 70% of them seen once, and the ten largest clones take approximately 2%. The sample comprised peripheral blood. All receptors derive from a woman in her 70s with acute or convalescent COVID-19. The CDR3 runs from the conserved cysteine through the conserved F or W. The D gene is left open where the match is weak. Some rows have no size entry. The others give once, few or many, or a class for an expanded clone.

>TRBD2|few|TRBJ2-3|TRBV9
TGTGCCAGCAGCCTCCGGACTAGCGGCCTCACAGATACGCAGTATTTT
CASSLRTSGLTDTQYF
>.|.|TRBJ1-2|TRBV5-4
TGTGCCAGCAGCCTGCTAGTTAACTATGGCTACACCTTC
CASSLLVNYGYTF
>TRBD1|.|TRBJ2-2|TRBV18
TGTGCCAGCTCACCACCGAACAGGGGATCCGGGGAGCTGTTTTTT
CASSPPNRGSGELFF
>.|.|TRBJ1-1|TRBV3-1/TRBV3-2
TGTGCCAGCAGCCAAAGCAGGGGTGAAGCTTTCTTT
CASSQSRGEAFF
>.|.|TRBJ2-7|TRBV30
TGTGCCTGTTCAGGGGCCTACGAGCAGTACTTC
CACSGAYEQYF
>.|once|TRBJ2-7|TRBV28
TGTGCCAGCAGTTTACTCGTACGGGGCTACGAGCAGTACTTC
CASSLLVRGYEQYF
>.|once|TRBJ2-7|TRBV2
TGTGCCACCTGGGGCTTATCCTACGAGCAGTACTTC
CATWGLSYEQYF
>TRBD1|.|TRBJ2-5|TRBV5-1
TGCGCCAGCAGCTACCCGGACAGGGGCGCGAGGGAGACCCAGTACTTC
CASSYPDRGARETQYF
>TRBD1|once|TRBJ2-6|TRBV10-1
TGCGCCAGCAGTGAGAGTTTAGGGGGCTCCTCTGGGGCCAACGTCCTGACTTTC
CASSESLGGSSGANVLTF
>.|few|TRBJ1-4|TRBV5-1
TGCGCCAGCAGCCTCGGGACACTGACTAATGAAAAACTGTTTTTT
CASSLGTLTNEKLFF
>TRBD1|once|TRBJ1-2|TRBV28
TGTGCCAGCAGTTCCCCCCGAAGAGGACAGGGATATGGCTACACCTTC
CASSSPRRGQGYGYTF
>.|.|TRBJ1-6|TRBV19
TGTGCCAGTACCCTCGGGGGTTCACCCCTCCACTTT
CASTLGGSPLHF
>.|.|TRBJ2-3|TRBV10-3
TGTGCCATCAGCAAAGACACCCCTAGCACAGATACGCAGTATTTT
CAISKDTPSTDTQYF
>TRBD2|.|TRBJ2-7|TRBV5-6
TGTGCCAGCAGCTGGGGGGGAGGCTACGAGCAGTACTTC
CASSWGGGYEQYF
>TRBD1|.|TRBJ1-5|TRBV19
TGTGCCAGTAGACCCTGGACAGGAACGAATATTGGCAATCAGCCCCAGCATTTT
CASRPWTGTNIGNQPQHF
>TRBD1|.|TRBJ1-2|TRBV6-5
TGTGCCAGCAGGATGGGACAGGCGGGAGGCTACACCTTC
CASRMGQAGGYTF
>.|.|TRBJ2-1|TRBV5-4
TGTGCCAGCAGCTTGTCGGTCAACTCCTACAATGAGCAGTTCTTC
CASSLSVNSYNEQFF
>TRBD1|.|TRBJ2-7|TRBV19
TGTGCCAGTAGCCGGGACAGGTCCTACGAGCAGTACTTC
CASSRDRSYEQYF